Presented here are 16 T cell receptor beta chains from one specimen sequenced in a study of blood T cells in healthy people across ages (dated by TCRdb to between 2015 and 2016). The library was obtained by 5' RACE. A second PCR of about 6 to 12 cycles was run with a J-beta primer mix and a sample-barcoded 5' primer. The public sequencing data were trimmed at Q25 with fastp and processed into clonotypes with MiXCR by TCRdb, which kept only in-frame beta chains. Each entry merges the rows of one CDR3 protein and shows their most common DNA and genes. Present in this sample are 1.5 million to 2 million distinct CDR3 sequences, around 40% of which were seen just once. Jointly, the top ten make up under 25% of the sample. The sample was blood. Receptors were obtained from a human donor in good health.

This clonotype was seen only a few times. V is TRBV4-3 and J is TRBJ1-5; D gene uncertain. The CDR3 loop spans 13 amino acids. Germline-derived CDR1 and CDR2 are LGHNA and YSLEER. The V gene lost 6 bases and the J gene lost 7 bases, with 13 bases spanning the gap. The CDR3 loop reads CASSQMVGQPQHF. Written as DNA, the CDR3 is TGCGCCAGCAGTCAGATGGTAGGACAGCCCCAGCATTTT.

This clonotype has ten or more counts. The chain joins TRBV29-1 to TRBJ2-7, with TRBD1 matching 11 bases. The CDR3 is 12 amino acids. Germline CDR1 reads SQVTM; CDR2 reads ANQGSEA. V lost 7 bases to trimming and J lost 4 bases; unmatched junction nucleotides: 3. The CDR3 loop reads CSAGQGAYEQYF. The CDR3, as DNA: TGCAGCGCAGGACAGGGGGCTTACGAGCAGTACTTC.

V and J are TRBV27 and TRBJ2-3, with D perhaps TRBD1 (5 bases). V was pared by 6 bases and J by 8 bases, with 15 bases between. The CDR3 extends over 13 amino acids. The V gene's germline CDR1 is MNHEY and CDR2 SMNVEV (reference sequence). CDR3 residues: CASRRAQGCTQYF. CDR3 sequence (DNA): TGTGCCAGCAGACGCGCGCAGGGCTGTACGCAGTATTTT.

This clonotype has more than one count but fewer than ten. CDR3 in amino acids: CASSEPHEQYF. The CDR3 DNA follows: TGTGCCAGCAGTGAGCCCCACGAGCAGTACTTC. This chain uses TRBV11-2 with TRBJ2-7; the D is unclear. Per the germline V gene, CDR1 is SGHAT and CDR2 is FQNNGV. Trimming took off 6 bases at V and 5 bases at J, with 8 bases between the two ends. This CDR3 has 11 residues.

The chain couples TRBV5-1 to TRBJ2-3; D is unresolved. V was shortened by 0 bases and J by 4 bases, with 12 bases between the two germline ends. Per germline, CDR1 SGHRS and CDR2 YFSETQ. This CDR3 contains 15 residues. CDR3 in amino acids: CASSLVGSGPDTQYF. As DNA, the CDR3 is TGCGCCAGCAGCTTGGTGGGTAGTGGTCCAGATACGCAGTATTTT.

This sequence joins TRBV7-2 and TRBJ1-4; D remains ambiguous. The V gene's germline CDR1 is SGHTA and CDR2 FQGNSA. The CDR3 length is 14 residues. Trimming took off 4 bases at V and 1 base at J, with 7 bases between the two ends. CDR3 sequence reads: CASSSDITNEKLFF. CDR3 nucleotide sequence: TGTGCCAGCAGCTCCGACATAACTAATGAAAAACTGTTTTTT.

This clonotype was found a few times. V and J are TRBV30 and TRBJ2-1, with a possible D match to TRBD1 (6 bases). Trimming removed 1 base at V and 7 bases at J, with 14 bases between. This CDR3 contains 14 residues. Germline-derived CDR1 and CDR2 are GTSNPN and SVGIG (reference sequence). The CDR3 loop reads CAWSAWTVRNEQFF. CDR3 bases: TGTGCCTGGAGTGCTTGGACAGTGAGGAATGAGCAGTTCTTC.

The chain carries TRBV20-1 and TRBJ1-1; D is ambiguous. The V and J ends lost 0 bases and 3 bases respectively, with 5 bases between them. CDR3 length: 12 residues. Germline CDR1 reads DFQATT; CDR2 reads SNEGSKA (reference sequence). This CDR3 is CSAREWDTEAFF. In DNA form, the CDR3 reads TGCAGTGCTAGAGAGTGGGACACTGAAGCTTTCTTT.

This clonotype appeared a few times. The genes are TRBV6-1 and TRBJ2-5, with a tentative D call TRBD2 (6 bases). V lost 3 bases and J 0 bases, leaving 11 bases between the germline ends. The CDR3 contains 15 residues. Germline V CDR1 and CDR2: MNHNS, SASEGT. The CDR3 coding sequence is TGTGCCAGCAGTGAGACCCTAGCGAACCAAGAGACCCAGTACTTC. Amino acids: CASSETLANQETQYF.

The chain recombines TRBV2 with TRBJ1-1; D not resolved. With 4 bases removed from V and 3 bases from J, the gap between germline ends came to 9 bases. The CDR3 has 13 residues. Germline CDR1 and CDR2: SNHLY and FYNNEI. CDR3 sequence: CASSGNEDTEAFF. The CDR3 nucleotides are TGTGCCAGCAGTGGCAACGAGGACACTGAAGCTTTCTTT.

V is TRBV29-1 and J is TRBJ1-2; perhaps TRBD1 as D (6 bases). V lost 3 bases and J 1 base, leaving 15 bases between the germline ends. The CDR3 is 15 amino acids. Germline CDR1 is SQVTM and CDR2 is ANQGSEA. CDR3 bases: TGCAGCGTTGACGCGCAGTGGACAGTTAACTATGGCTACACCTTC. Translation: CSVDAQWTVNYGYTF.

This clonotype was picked up a small number of times. This chain uses TRBV29-1 with TRBJ2-5; TRBD1 is a possible D gene (6 bases). The CDR3 loop spans 12 amino acids. V gave up 7 bases and J gave up 4 bases, with 13 bases separating them. Per germline, CDR1 SQVTM and CDR2 ANQGSEA. As DNA, the CDR3 is TGCAGCGCCGGGACATTCGGAGAGACCCAGTACTTC. Translation gives CSAGTFGETQYF.

The chain links TRBV7-9 to TRBJ1-1; 7 positions match TRBD1. Germline trimming cut 5 bases from V and 5 bases from J; bases unmatched to any gene: 11. CDR3 size: 15 residues. Germline lookup yields CDR1 SEHNR and CDR2 FQNEAQ (reference sequence). The DNA for the CDR3 is TGTGCCAGCAGCGTGCGACAGGGTGGGAGAACTGAAGCTTTCTTT. Amino acid sequence: CASSVRQGGRTEAFF.

To note about this clonotype: It may be a read error: a sequence one base away is much more abundant. This chain joins TRBV7-2 and TRBJ2-1, with TRBD2 as a possible D gene (6 bases). The length of the CDR3 is 16 residues. Per germline, CDR1 SGHTA and CDR2 FQGNSA. This CDR3 reads CANSLEWRESVNEQFF. The DNA for the CDR3 is TGTGCCAACAGCTTAGAATGGAGGGAGTCTGTCAATGAGCAGTTCTTC. The whole variable domain, filled in from reference TRBV7-2 and TRBJ2-1, reads GAGVSQSPSNKVTEKGKDVELRCDPISGHTALYWYRQSLGQGLEFLIYFQGNSAPDKSGLPSDRFSAERTGGSVSTLTIQRTQQEDSAVYLCANSLEWRESVNEQFFGPGTRLTVL.

This clonotype was seen many times. The chain carries TRBV7-3 and TRBJ2-1; D is uncertain. Germline loops: CDR1 SGHTA, CDR2 FQGTGA. V lost 3 bases and J 4 bases, leaving 10 bases between the germline ends. The length of the CDR3 is 14 residues. In nucleotides, the CDR3 is TGTGCCAGCAGCTTGCAAGGTCAATACAATGAGCAGTTCTTC. Amino acids: CASSLQGQYNEQFF.

This clonotype was counted a few times. This chain connects TRBV6-6 to TRBJ1-5; possible D gene TRBD1, 6 bases. The germline V gene has CDR1 MNHNY and CDR2 SVGAGI (reference sequence). Trimming removed 6 bases from V and 2 bases from J, with 14 bases in between. The CDR3 consists of 15 residues. This CDR3 reads CASSIQGQGNQPQHF. The DNA for the CDR3 is TGTGCCAGCAGCATCCAGGGGCAAGGCAATCAGCCCCAGCATTTT.